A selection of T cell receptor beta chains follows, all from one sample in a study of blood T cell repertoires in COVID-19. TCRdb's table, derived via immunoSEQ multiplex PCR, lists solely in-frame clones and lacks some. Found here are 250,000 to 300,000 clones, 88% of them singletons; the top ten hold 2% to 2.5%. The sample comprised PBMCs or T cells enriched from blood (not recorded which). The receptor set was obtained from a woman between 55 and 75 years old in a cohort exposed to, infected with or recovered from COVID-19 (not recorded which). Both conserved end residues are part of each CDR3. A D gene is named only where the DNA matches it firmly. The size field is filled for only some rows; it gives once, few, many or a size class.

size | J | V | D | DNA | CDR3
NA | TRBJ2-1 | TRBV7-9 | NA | TGTGCCAGCAGCTTATATGGGAGGTCCACCAACAATGAGCAGTTCTTC | CASSLYGRSTNNEQFF
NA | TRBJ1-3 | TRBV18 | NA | TGTGCCAGCTCACCAACAGTCCCGACACCTGGAAACACCATATATTTT | CASSPTVPTPGNTIYF
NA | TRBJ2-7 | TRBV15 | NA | TGTGCCACCAGCAGAGTTGGGGCGGGATACGAGCAGTACTTC | CATSRVGAGYEQYF
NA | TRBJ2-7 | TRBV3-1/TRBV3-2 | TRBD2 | TGTGCCAGCAGCCAAGAGACTAGCTTTTCCTACGAGCAGTACTTC | CASSQETSFSYEQYF
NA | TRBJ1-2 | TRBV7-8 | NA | TGTGCCAGCAGCCGGAACAGGGCTTCATATGGCTACACCTTC | CASSRNRASYGYTF
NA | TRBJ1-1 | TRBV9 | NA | TGTGCCAGCAGCGTAGGAGTATTGAACACTGAAGCTTTCTTT | CASSVGVLNTEAFF
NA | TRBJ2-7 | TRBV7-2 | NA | TGTGCCAGCGTTAACCGGGGAACTCGATACGAGCAGTACTTC | CASVNRGTRYEQYF
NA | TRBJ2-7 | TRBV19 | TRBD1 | TGTGCCAGTAGTCTCACCGGGACAGGGATCGAGCAGTACTTC | CASSLTGTGIEQYF
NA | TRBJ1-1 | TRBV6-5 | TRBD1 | TGTGCCAGCAGTTCCAGACAGGGTGGCACTGAAGCTTTCTTT | CASSSRQGGTEAFF
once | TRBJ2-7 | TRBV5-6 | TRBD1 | TGTGCCAGCAGCTTGAATCCGGGACAGGGAAGAACCTACGAGCAGTACTTC | CASSLNPGQGRTYEQYF
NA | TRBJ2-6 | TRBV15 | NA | TGTGCCACCAGCAGAGTGGGGGGGCACCCTGGGGCCAACGTCCTGACTTTC | CATSRVGGHPGANVLTF
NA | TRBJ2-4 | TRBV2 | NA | TGTGCCAGCAGGGCAGTGGGGGTGGGAGGCAAAAACATTCAGTACTTC | CASRAVGVGGKNIQYF
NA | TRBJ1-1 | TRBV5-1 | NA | TGCGCCAGCAGCTTGGTTTATACAGGGCTATCCAACATGAACACTGAAGCTTTCTTT | CASSLVYTGLSNMNTEAFF
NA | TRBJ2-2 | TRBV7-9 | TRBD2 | TGTGCCAGCAGCTCCTCTAGCGGGAGGGCCGGGGAGCTGTTTTTT | CASSSSSGRAGELFF
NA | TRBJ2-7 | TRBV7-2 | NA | TGTGCCAGCAGCTTAGCCAACTCCTACGAGCAGTACTTC | CASSLANSYEQYF
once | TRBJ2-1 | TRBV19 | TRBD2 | TGTGCCAGTAGTTCCCAGCGGGACTACAATGAGCAGTTCTTC | CASSSQRDYNEQFF
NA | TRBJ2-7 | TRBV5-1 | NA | TGCGCCAGCAGCTTGGGTACTGGCCAGGGCGGATTCACCTACGAGCAGTACTTC | CASSLGTGQGGFTYEQYF
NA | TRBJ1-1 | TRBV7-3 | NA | TGTGCCAGCAGCTTAACCGGCACAGGGAACACTGAAGCTTTCTTT | CASSLTGTGNTEAFF
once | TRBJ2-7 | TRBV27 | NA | TGTGCCAGCAGTTTATCGGCGGTCTCCTACGAGCAGTACTTC | CASSLSAVSYEQYF
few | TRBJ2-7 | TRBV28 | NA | TGTGCCAGCACCAACGCGGACAGCTCCTACGAGCAGTACTTC | CASTNADSSYEQYF
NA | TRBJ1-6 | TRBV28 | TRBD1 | TGTGCCAGCAGTTACCCGGGACAGGGGGCTATGAATTCACCCCTCCACTTT | CASSYPGQGAMNSPLHF
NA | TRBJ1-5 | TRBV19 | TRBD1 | TGTGCCAGTACTGGAAGGACAGGGGGCACGGGGAATCAGCCCCAGCATTTT | CASTGRTGGTGNQPQHF
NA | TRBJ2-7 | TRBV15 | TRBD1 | TGTGCCACCAGCGGCGGACAGGGAAGGGCCGAGCAGTACTTC | CATSGGQGRAEQYF
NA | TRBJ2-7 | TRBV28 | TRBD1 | TGTGCCAGCAGTTGGGGACAGGGCCCCCTCTCCTACGAGCAGTACTTC | CASSWGQGPLSYEQYF
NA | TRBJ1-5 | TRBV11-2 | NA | TGTGCCAGCAGCTTAAATGCCGGTCAGCCCCAGCATTTT | CASSLNAGQPQHF
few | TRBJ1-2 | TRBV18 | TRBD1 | TGTGCCAGCTCACGTACAGGGGGCACCGACTATGGCTACACCTTC | CASSRTGGTDYGYTF
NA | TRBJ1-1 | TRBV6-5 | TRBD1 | TGTGCCAGCAACCGACAGGGGAGAAACACTGAAGCTTTCTTT | CASNRQGRNTEAFF
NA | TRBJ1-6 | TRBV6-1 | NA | TGTGCCAGCAGTGAACAGGCGTTCTATAATTCACCCCTCCACTTT | CASSEQAFYNSPLHF
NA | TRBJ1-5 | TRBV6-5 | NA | TGTGCCGCCAGGGGCCCTAATCAGCCCCAGCATTTT | CAARGPNQPQHF
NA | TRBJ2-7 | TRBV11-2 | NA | TGTGCCAGCAGCTTCCGGGACACCTACGAGCAGTACTTC | CASSFRDTYEQYF
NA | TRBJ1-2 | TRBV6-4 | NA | TGTGCCAGCAGTGCCATATGGGAGGGGGGTGGCTACACCTTC | CASSAIWEGGGYTF